The following is a TCR beta chain sequence with its context. The same CDR3 also results from other DNA sequences found in this sample. The data were obtained in a study of blood T cell repertoires in COVID-19. Study-level background: Acute and convalescent COVID-19 samples came from the United States, Italy and Spain.

The CDR3 length is 15 residues. V lost 1 base and J 1 base, leaving 7 bases between the germline ends. CDR1 is KGHSH, CDR2 LQKENI, per germline. Participant age was roughly 18 to 95 years, and participants resided in 25 or so US areas. Each participant's cohort was designated according to participant-reported clinical history. TCRdb keeps only in-frame clones here, not all; method: immunoSEQ multiplex PCR. This table has more than 200,000 clones, about 90% appearing once. The chain combines TRBV18 with TRBJ2-2; tentatively, D is TRBD2 (6 bases). The receptor comes from a woman aged 25 to 39 who had been exposed to COVID-19. Sequencing was carried out using PBMCs or T cells enriched from blood (not recorded which). CDR3 region: CASSPLAENTGELFF. The DNA of the CDR3 is TGTGCCAGCTCACCACTAGCGGAGAACACCGGGGAGCTGTTTTTT.